The TCR beta chain described here comes from a study of T cells in Graves' hyperthyroidism and ophthalmopathy. Broader study findings: Model output signaled ophthalmopathy a median approximately 6.2 months ahead of onset. Most expanded thyroid clonotypes above 0.001 also appeared in blood.

The CDR3 is 17 residues long. V lost 4 bases, J lost 2 bases, and 13 bases stayed unmatched. Germline values: CDR1 ENHRY, CDR2 SYGVKD. Of note for this clonotype: Its specificity is unknown.

Diagnoses were established using clinical symptoms, serum thyroxine and TRAb, thyroid ultrasound and orbital computed tomography. The TCR beta CDR3 regions underwent amplification using RNA transcripts as the source. The HTBI primer set served for first-round RT-PCR of the TCR CDR3. TCRdb itself ran the multiplex PCR reads through MiXCR, one entry per CDR3 protein. The data hold a few hundred thousand distinct CDR3 sequences, with roughly 45% observed a single time. The sequenced sample was peripheral blood or thyroid tissue (not recorded which). This receptor was identified in an adult woman with Graves' disease, either hyperthyroidism or ophthalmopathy (not recorded which). The chain carries TRBV10-3 and TRBJ1-1; 7 bases map to TRBD1. CDR3 in amino acids: CAISAQGTSSGNTEAFF. Here the CDR3 DNA reads TGTGCCATCAGTGCACAGGGGACCAGCTCTGGAAACACTGAAGCTTTCTTT.